Below are 30 T cell receptor beta chains sequenced from a single sample in a study of blood T cell repertoires in COVID-19. The method was immunoSEQ multiplex PCR; TCRdb's version includes in-frame clones alone and lacks a portion of them. This sample yields more than 80,000 clones, of which 71% are seen a single time; approximately 0.9% belongs to the top ten. Sequencing was done on a sample of peripheral blood. The receptors were gathered from a human donor with acute or convalescent COVID-19. The donor label of this sample is uncertain.

The gene calls are TRBV28 and TRBJ1-6; D might be TRBD1 (6 bases). The CDR3 contains 14 residues. The germline V gene encodes CDR1 MDHEN and CDR2 SYDVKM. The ends were cut back, 7 bases at V and 4 bases at J, with 11 bases in the middle. CDR3 coding DNA: TGTGCCAGCAAGGGTCAGGGGTATAATTCACCCCTCCACTTT. Amino acid sequence: CASKGQGYNSPLHF.

The chain links TRBV5-5 to TRBJ2-3, with a possible D match to TRBD2 (5 bases). Germline V CDR1 and CDR2: SGHKS, YYEKEE (reference sequence). V was shortened by 7 bases and J by 3 bases, with 9 bases between the two germline ends. The CDR3 spans 12 residues. CDR3: CASRGWTDTQYF. Here the CDR3 DNA reads TGTGCCAGCCGGGGTTGGACAGATACGCAGTATTTT.

This clone appeared a few times. The genes are TRBV11-2 and TRBJ1-3; a weak D match, TRBD1 (6 bases). The germline V gene encodes CDR1 SGHAT and CDR2 FQNNGV. The CDR3 length is 15 residues. V was pared by 3 bases and J by 0 bases, with 9 bases between. The CDR3 loop reads CASSLLQGSGNTIYF. In DNA, the CDR3 is TGTGCCAGCAGCTTGTTACAGGGCTCTGGAAACACCATATATTTT.

The V gene is TRBV24-1, the J gene TRBJ2-2; TRBD2 is a possible D gene (7 bases). Trimming left V 2 bases short and J 3 bases short, with 15 bases between. The length of the CDR3 is 17 residues. The germline V gene has CDR1 KGHDR and CDR2 SFDVKD. As DNA, the CDR3 is TGTGCCACCAGTGATTGGGAGGGGGGGCGCGACACCGGGGAGCTGTTTTTT. Its protein product is CATSDWEGGRDTGELFF.

The sample holds a few counts of this clone. The chain recombines TRBV21-1 with TRBJ1-2; the D call TRBD1 from the table was never checked on the DNA. TRBV21-1 is a recognized pseudogene. CDR3 length: 12 amino acids. The CDR3 DNA reads as TGTGCCAGCAGCAGGACAGGGTCTGGCTACACCTTC. Its protein is CASSRTGSGYTF.

This clone was seen only once. The rearrangement links TRBV9 to TRBJ2-3; 11 bases match TRBD2. The length of the CDR3 is 17 residues. Trimming removed 0 bases from V and 4 bases from J; junction bases left unmatched: 7. The germline CDR1 and CDR2 sequences are SGDLS and YYNGEE. CDR3 in amino acids: CASSVGLAGGGADTQYF. CDR3 in DNA: TGTGCCAGCAGCGTAGGCCTAGCGGGGGGCGGAGCAGATACGCAGTATTTT.

This clone was observed a handful of times. CDR3 sequence: CASSSTQVEGSPLHF. CDR3 DNA sequence: TGTGCCAGCAGTTCAACCCAGGTAGAAGGTTCACCCCTCCACTTT. The V and J genes are TRBV2 and TRBJ1-6; D uncertain. The V and J ends lost 5 bases and 9 bases respectively, with 17 bases between them. This CDR3 region has 15 residues. Germline CDR1 and CDR2: SNHLY and FYNNEI.

V and J are TRBV3-1 (or the pseudogene TRBV3-2) and TRBJ2-7; 7 nucleotides align to TRBD2. CDR3 size: 16 residues. The V gene end was trimmed by 0 bases and the J gene end by 2 bases; junction bases not matched to a gene: 7. Looked up from germline, CDR1 is LGHDT and CDR2 is YNNKEL (reference sequence). The CDR3, as DNA: TGTGCCAGCAGCCAAGATTGCAGGGAGGGAACCTACGAGCAGTACGTC. It specifies CASSQDCREGTYEQYV.

This clone was recorded at least ten times. This chain joins TRBV11-2 and TRBJ2-7, with D possibly TRBD1 on 6 matching bases. The CDR3 length is 14 residues. Between the trimmed V and J ends, which lost 1 base and 2 bases, there was a span of 9 bases. CDR1 is SGHAT and CDR2 is FQNNGV in the germline V gene. CDR3 residues: CASSLVQGTYEQYV. Here the CDR3 DNA reads TGTGCCAGCAGCTTAGTACAGGGTACCTACGAGCAGTACGTC.

V gene TRBV10-1 combines with J gene TRBJ2-1, with D unclear. Germline V lookup: CDR1 WNHNN, CDR2 SYGVQD (reference sequence). Trimming removed 10 bases from V and 0 bases from J, with 10 bases in between. The CDR3 has 13 amino acids. CDR3 sequence reads: CATQARSYNEQFF. In DNA form, the CDR3 reads TGCGCCACCCAAGCCCGCTCCTACAATGAGCAGTTCTTC.

The chain recombines TRBV7-8 with TRBJ1-1; 7 nucleotides align to TRBD1. The CDR3 is made up of 13 amino acids. Germline CDR1 and CDR2: SGHVS and FQNEAQ. The J segment lost 10 bases and the V segment lost 1 base, leaving 6 bases of the junction unmatched. The CDR3, as DNA: TGTGCCAGCAGCTTAGTCGGACAGGCGTCAGCTTTCTTT. It encodes CASSLVGQASAFF.

This clone was counted a few times. The V and J genes are TRBV9 and TRBJ1-4, with 8 nucleotides matching TRBD1. Looked up from germline, CDR1 is SGDLS and CDR2 is YYNGEE. The CDR3 consists of 15 residues. V lost 3 bases and J lost 7; bases outside the gene matches: 8. This CDR3 reads CASSASGQGSEKLFF. The DNA for the CDR3 is TGTGCCAGCAGCGCCTCAGGACAGGGTAGTGAAAAACTGTTTTTT.

This clone was seen a handful of times. The CDR3 here is CASSRDGGNEKLFF. CDR3 nucleotides: TGCGCCAGCAGCCGGGACGGAGGGAATGAAAAACTGTTTTTT. The rearrangement uses TRBV5-1 and TRBJ1-4; perhaps TRBD1 as D (5 bases). The V gene lost 4 bases and the J gene lost 5 bases, with 12 bases spanning the gap. Germline CDR1 is SGHRS and CDR2 is YFSETQ. This CDR3 is 14 amino acids long. The whole variable domain, filled in from reference TRBV5-1 and TRBJ1-4, reads KAGVTQTPRYLIKTRGQQVTLSCSPISGHRSVSWYQQTPGQGLQFLFEYFSETQRNKGNFPGRFSGRQFSNSRSEMNVSTLELGDSALYLCASSRDGGNEKLFFGSGTQLSVL.

This clone was counted ten times or more. The chain combines TRBV5-5 with TRBJ1-6; 7 bases agree with TRBD1. The J segment lost 0 bases and the V segment lost 4 bases, leaving 7 bases of the junction unmatched. The CDR3 extends over 17 amino acids. Germline CDR1 and CDR2: SGHKS and YYEKEE (reference sequence). CDR3 loop: CASSPQQGSSYNSPLHF. Written as DNA, the CDR3 is TGTGCCAGCAGCCCCCAACAGGGGAGCTCCTATAATTCACCCCTCCACTTT.

In regard to this clone: A much larger clone lies one base from this, so it may be a read error. The V and J genes are TRBV29-1 and TRBJ2-7; 9 bases map to TRBD1. The germline CDR1 and CDR2 sequences are SQVTM and ANQGSEA. This CDR3 is built from 13 residues. For the CDR3, the DNA is TGCAGCGTGACGACAGGGGGTTACGACGAGCAGTGCTTC. Translation: CSVTTGGYDEQCF.

V is TRBV24-1 and J is TRBJ2-3, with 9 nucleotides matching TRBD1. The CDR3 has 13 amino acids. Trimming removed 9 bases from V and 3 bases from J; junction bases left unmatched: 3. Germline-derived CDR1 and CDR2 are KGHDR and SFDVKD. The CDR3: CATGTGSTDTQYF. The CDR3, as DNA: TGTGCCACCGGGACAGGGTCGACAGATACGCAGTATTTT.

This clone was seen at least ten times. The V gene is TRBV19, the J gene TRBJ1-4; 12 positions match TRBD1. Germline V gives CDR1 LNHDA, CDR2 SQIVND (reference sequence). The CDR3 is 20 amino acids. Trimming took 4 bases from V and 1 from J; bases not matched to a gene: 13. In nucleotides, the CDR3 is TGTGCCAGTAGTAGAGTCCAGAGGGACAGGGGGCGCGGAACTAATGAAAAACTGTTTTTT. This translates into CASSRVQRDRGRGTNEKLFF.

Note on this clone: The junction does not match germline at one end; this may be a read error. The CDR3 reads CASREGSGVYGYTF. For the CDR3, the DNA is TGTGCCAGCAGGGAAGGGTCAGGGGTCTATGGCTACACCTTC. V usage is TRBV6-1 and J usage is TRBJ1-2, with D possibly matching TRBD1 (6 bases). This CDR3 is 14 amino acids long. CDR1 is MNHNS, CDR2 SASEGT, per germline.

The gene calls are TRBV13 and TRBJ1-1; a possible D gene is TRBD1 (5 bases). The CDR3 totals 15 residues. The germline V gene encodes CDR1 PRHDT and CDR2 FYEKMQ (reference sequence). V dropped 1 base and J dropped 2 bases, with 11 bases sitting between them. This CDR3 is CASSLVPTENTEAFF. In DNA, the CDR3 is TGTGCCAGCAGCTTAGTCCCGACAGAAAACACTGAAGCTTTCTTT.

The chain has TRBV6-1 and TRBJ2-1; 9 positions match TRBD2. Losses at the gene ends were 1 base for V and 7 bases for J; bases not matched to a gene: 11. In germline, CDR1 is MNHNS, CDR2 SASEGT. The CDR3 runs to 17 residues. CDR3 DNA: TGTGCCAGCAGTGAAGTCGATAGCGGGGGACATAGGAATGAGCAGTTCTTC. Translated: CASSEVDSGGHRNEQFF.

The chain recombines TRBV5-1 with TRBJ1-2; the match to TRBD1 covers 7 bases. The CDR3 is 15 amino acids. CDR1 is SGHRS and CDR2 is YFSETQ in the germline V gene. J lost 3 bases, V lost 3 bases, and 8 bases had no gene match. The CDR3 DNA reads TGCGCCAGCAGCTATTCACAGGGGCGCGACTATGGCTACACCTTC. It yields the protein CASSYSQGRDYGYTF. Drawing the rest from reference TRBV5-1 and TRBJ1-2, the complete variable domain is KAGVTQTPRYLIKTRGQQVTLSCSPISGHRSVSWYQQTPGQGLQFLFEYFSETQRNKGNFPGRFSGRQFSNSRSEMNVSTLELGDSALYLCASSYSQGRDYGYTFGSGTRLTVV.

The chain has TRBV12-3 or TRBV12-4 and TRBJ1-2; maybe TRBD1 (5 bases). The CDR3 contains 13 residues. V lost 5 bases and J lost 8, with 15 bases in between. Written as DNA, the CDR3 is TGTGCCAGCAGTGAGACTCCAGGGCAGGGCTACACCTTC. Its protein is CASSETPGQGYTF.

V usage is TRBV19 and J usage is TRBJ2-1; 8 positions match TRBD2. There are 14 residues in the CDR3. Losses at the gene ends were 7 bases for V and 1 base for J; bases not matched to a gene: 3. Germline CDR1 LNHDA, CDR2 SQIVND (reference sequence). As DNA, the CDR3 is TGTGCCAGTACCGGCGGGGGGTCCTACAATGAGCAGTTCTTC. Translated: CASTGGGSYNEQFF.

In its sample, this clone was seen once. The CDR3 region has the DNA TGTGCCACCAGTGCACCGGGGACAGGGGTTGAGGGGGAGCTGTTTTTT. This sequence encodes CATSAPGTGVEGELFF. J is TRBJ2-2 and V is TRBV24-1; 10 bases map to TRBD1. Germline V gene lookup returns CDR1 KGHDR and CDR2 SFDVKD. The V and J ends lost 5 bases and 8 bases, in that order; junction bases with no gene match: 10. The CDR3 is made up of 16 amino acids.

In DNA, the CDR3 is TGTGCCAGCAGCCCCGGGTACGAGCAGTACTTC. Encoded protein: CASSPGYEQYF. The chain employs TRBV11-2 and TRBJ2-7; D uncertain. Trimming cost V 5 bases and J 4 bases, with 6 bases left between them. Germline CDR1 and CDR2: SGHAT and FQNNGV. This CDR3 spans 11 amino acids.

This clone was seen only a few times. The chain is built from TRBV7-8 and TRBJ2-2; 10 bases align to TRBD2. Per germline, CDR1 SGHVS and CDR2 FQNEAQ. J gave up 8 bases and V 0 bases, and 6 bases lay outside the gene matches. CDR3 length: 16 residues. The CDR3 loop reads CASSLAAGGPGGELFF. DNA for the CDR3: TGTGCCAGCAGCTTAGCAGCGGGGGGGCCAGGAGGGGAGCTGTTTTTT.

The V gene is TRBV4-1, the J gene TRBJ1-1; D is ambiguous. CDR1 MGHRA and CDR2 YSYEKL come from the germline V gene. This CDR3 spans 15 amino acids. Trimming shortened V by 4 bases and J by 4 bases, and 16 bases separated the two germline ends. In DNA, the CDR3 is TGCGCCAGCAGCCGTAAGTCGGTTTCCTCCACTGAAGCTTTCTTT. Translated, it gives CASSRKSVSSTEAFF.

CDR3 amino acids: CASSDSIRDRETQYF. The CDR3 coding sequence is TGTGCCAGCAGTGATTCTATCAGGGATCGGGAGACCCAGTACTTC. The V and J genes are TRBV25-1 and TRBJ2-5, with D perhaps matching TRBD1 (5 bases). This CDR3 region has 15 residues. Germline V CDR1 and CDR2: MGHDK, SYGVNS. Trimming stripped 3 bases from V and 5 bases from J, with 16 bases between.

The V gene is TRBV6-5, the J gene TRBJ1-3, with TRBD1 identical over 8 bases. The CDR3 is made up of 15 amino acids. V was pared by 4 bases and J by 4 bases, with 6 bases of the junction left unmatched. The germline CDR1 and CDR2 sequences are MNHEY and SVGAGI. The CDR3 sequence: CASSLDRAEGNTIYF. The CDR3, as DNA: TGTGCCAGCAGTTTGGACAGGGCTGAAGGAAACACCATATATTTT.

In its sample, this clone was seen a few times. V gene TRBV21-1 combines with J gene TRBJ2-5; no check of the table's D call, TRBD2, against the DNA was made. TRBV21-1 is flagged as a pseudogene. The CDR3 extends over 20 amino acids. The CDR3, as DNA: TGTGCCAGCAGCAGGCTCCGGGAGGGACTAGCGGGGGGGATACAAGAGACCCAGTACTTC. This codes for CASSRLREGLAGGIQETQYF.